This paragraph reports one T cell receptor (beta chain). Clones were read by immunoSEQ multiplex PCR, and TCRdb kept only the in-frame ones, dropping some. Of about 110,000 clones listed, about nine tenths were seen once; the top ten hold approximately 0.5%. The sample originates from a study of OX40 agonist ivuxolimab in advanced cancers. The CDR3 length is 16 residues. V lost 4 bases and J 2 bases, leaving 17 bases between the germline ends. CDR1 is MNHNS and CDR2 is SASEGT in the germline V gene. This chain uses TRBV6-1 with TRBJ1-2; unclear D gene. Sequencing used CD4+ or CD8+ T cells sorted from blood, obtained in a trial of the OX40 agonist ivuxolimab. The TCR sequence derives from an adult with an advanced solid tumor such as melanoma, head and neck, liver or kidney cancer. The CDR3 bases are TGTGCCAGCAGTGGGATGCACGGTGGAGTGAACTATGGCTACACCTTC. Its translation is CASSGMHGGVNYGYTF.